This T cell receptor beta chain came from a study of regulatory T cells in long-lasting Graves disease. There are 16 residues in the CDR3. CDR1 is SEHNR, CDR2 FQNEAQ, per germline (reference sequence). The V end was cut by 7 bases, the J end by 11 bases, with 26 bases between. With iRepertoire HTBI primers and Arm-PCR of CDR3 regions, TCR beta libraries were built. A single record per CDR3 protein comes from TCRdb applying MiXCR to the multiplex PCR reads. The sample lists about 370,000 distinct CDR3 sequences, about 14% occurring once. Time point defined: newly diagnosed GD, antithyroid drugs for less than 3 months. Extracted PBMC RNA gave rise to the TCR library. This clonotype came up a few times.

The source of this sequence is a female donor with Graves disease. V and J are TRBV7-9 and TRBJ2-2; possibly TRBD1 for D (5 bases). The material sequenced was peripheral blood mononuclear cells (PBMCs), taken at new diagnosis, from a patient treated with antithyroid drugs. The DNA of the CDR3 is TGTGCCAGCACCCCAGGGTCGGGTCCGTCGAGGCTAGAGCTGTTTTTT. Protein sequence: CASTPGSGPSRLELFF.